This TCR beta chain was identified in a study of immune evolution from preneoplasia to lung adenocarcinoma. Study outcomes and limitations: Later-stage lesions appeared to have more T cells, more diversity, less clonality. Top clone frequencies peaked in normal lung, apparently declining through invasive adenocarcinoma.

This clone is large (0.1 to 1%) within its sample. Its antigen remains unknown. Patients had resection in Japan or China between the mid-2010s and the late 2010s. H&E slides confirmed each diagnosis, reviewed by two pathologists independently. Produced via immunoSEQ multiplex PCR; TCRdb's table is partial and in-frame only. The data contain fewer than 7,500 clones, about four fifths of them singletons. The clonotype comes from a person between 50 and 69 years old with lung adenocarcinoma. Specimen: FFPE normal lung tissue adjacent to the tumor.

DNA of the CDR3: TGTGCCAGCAGAGGATCCTACACTGAAGCTTTCTTT. The encoded protein is CASRGSYTEAFF. V and J are TRBV27 and TRBJ1-1; D is unresolved. Trimming removed 6 bases from V and 3 bases from J, with 8 bases in between. The CDR3 sequence is 12 residues long. Germline loops: CDR1 MNHEY, CDR2 SMNVEV (reference sequence).